This entry concerns a single T cell receptor beta chain. These data originate in a study of shared clonotypes between healthy human individuals. Generated by immunoSEQ multiplex PCR, the TCRdb table keeps only in-frame clones and is missing some. The sample contains a few million clones, under 97% of which appear only once. The sequenced sample consisted of naive CD4+ T cells sorted from blood. Subset specified: CD45RA+ positively selected. The TCR originated in a man aged 18 to 35 in good health.

The CDR3 DNA follows: TGTGCCAGCAGCTTAGATTTCCAGCCCCAGCATTTT. Protein: CASSLDFQPQHF. This chain connects TRBV7-9 to TRBJ1-5; D gene uncertain. V was trimmed by 1 base and J by 7 bases, leaving 5 bases between them. CDR3 size: 12 residues. In germline, CDR1 is SEHNR, CDR2 FQNEAQ (reference sequence).